This T cell receptor (beta chain) was retrieved from a study of CD8 T cells in Susac syndrome. Whole-study findings and limits: It was acknowledged in the study that the number of individuals who were included in its TCR sequencing and HLA analysis was relatively small.

Regarding this clonotype: The antigen is undetermined.

Peripheral blood CD8+ and CD4+ T cells were profiled by TCR beta sequencing. TEMRA cells underwent FACS enrichment and CD8+ and CD4+ T cells underwent negative isolation. From germline, CDR1 is LNHDA and CDR2 SQIVND (reference sequence). Trimming took off 7 bases at V and 1 base at J, with 13 bases between the two ends. The CDR3 is 15 amino acids. An amount of RNA that ranged from about 0.45 to 1 ug was reverse transcribed with random hexamers. The amplification used immunoSEQ multiplex PCR on TCR beta CDR3; it spanned 54 Vbeta and 13 Jbeta. MiXCR was run by TCRdb on the immunoSEQ multiplex PCR reads, yielding one entry per CDR3 protein. The table shows about 430,000 distinct CDR3 sequences, with approximately 89% occurring only once.

The receptor's source is a human donor with multiple sclerosis. The sample taken for sequencing was CD8+ T cells from PBMCs. This chain links TRBV19 with TRBJ2-2, with D possibly TRBD1 on 6 matching bases. CDR3 in amino acids: CASTPGTMNTGELFF. The CDR3 region has the DNA TGTGCCAGTACCCCCGGGACAATGAACACCGGGGAGCTGTTTTTT.